These T cell receptor beta chains were read from a single sample in a study of neurological immune-mediated disorders. TCRdb called the 5' RACE reads again in MiXCR, with one record for every CDR3 protein. Of 50,000 to 80,000 distinct CDR3 sequences in the sample, roughly 4.3% were seen once. The sequenced sample was PBMCs. These receptors were obtained from a young man with multiple sclerosis. The CDR3 runs from the conserved cysteine through the conserved F or W. A D gene is named only where the DNA matches it firmly. Clone size is not always given. Where it is, it says once, few, many or a class for expanded clones.

v_gene	d_gene	j_gene	abundance	CDR3aa	CDR3nt
TRBV20-1	TRBD1	TRBJ1-6	few	CSAPGTGNSLNSPLNF	TGCAGTGCTCCCGGGACAGGGAATTCCTTGAATTCACCCCTCAACTTT
TRBV12-3/TRBV12-4	NA	TRBJ2-2	many	CASSFVWTGELFF	TGTGCCAGCAGTTTTGTGTGGACCGGGGAGCTGTTTTTT
TRBV6-6	NA	TRBJ2-7	NA	CASSYEGNELYF	TGTGCCAGCAGTTACGAGGGGAACGAGCTGTACTTC
TRBV4-1	NA	TRBJ1-6	many	CASSQRAGGMNSPLHF	TGCGCCAGCAGCCAACGGGCTGGGGGAATGAATTCACCCCTCCACTTT
TRBV11-2	TRBD2	TRBJ2-1	many	CASSWGGGRNEQFF	TGTGCCAGCAGCTGGGGCGGGGGGCGCAATGAGCAGTTCTTC
TRBV12-3/TRBV12-4	NA	TRBJ1-2	many	CASSAGLTGPLGYTF	TGTGCCAGCAGTGCCGGACTAACAGGGCCCCTTGGCTACACCTTC
TRBV20-1	NA	TRBJ2-2	many	CSSKALKSGELFF	TGCAGCTCGAAGGCCCTCAAAAGCGGGGAGCTGTTTTTT
TRBV4-2	NA	TRBJ1-4	many	CASSQGETFGEKLFF	TGTGCCAGCAGCCAAGGGGAGACTTTCGGGGAAAAACTGTTTTTT
TRBV10-2	TRBD2	TRBJ2-1	many	CASRKGLAGGRGDEQFF	TGCGCCAGCAGGAAAGGACTAGCGGGGGGGCGAGGGGATGAGCAGTTCTTC
TRBV20-1	NA	TRBJ1-1	many	CSAPTVTEGTEAFF	TGCAGTGCACCGACGGTGACCGAGGGGACTGAAGCTTTCTTT
TRBV5-1	TRBD1	TRBJ2-5	NA	CASSQGARETQYF	TGCGCCAGCAGCCAGGGGGCGAGAGAGACCCAGTACTTC
TRBV20-1	NA	TRBJ1-1	many	CSATDSSNTEAFF	TGCAGTGCTACGGACAGCTCGAACACTGAAGCTTTCTTT
TRBV20-1	NA	TRBJ2-1	few	CSSFSYHNEQFF	TGCAGTTCTTTCTCTTATCATAATGAGCAGTTCTTC
TRBV20-1	NA	TRBJ2-3	many	CSASPSGDTQYF	TGCAGTGCTTCCCCGTCGGGGGATACGCAGTATTTT
TRBV12-3/TRBV12-4	NA	TRBJ1-5	NA	CASSLARRNQPQHF	TGTGCCAGCAGTTTAGCCCGACGGAATCAGCCCCAGCATTTT
TRBV9	TRBD1	TRBJ1-2	many	CASSRAGTGGQGHYTF	TGTGCCAGCAGCAGAGCGGGGACAGGCGGTCAGGGACACTACACCTTC
TRBV20-1	TRBD1	TRBJ1-1	NA	CSALQGADTEAFF	TGCAGTGCTCTACAGGGGGCGGACACTGAAGCTTTCTTT
TRBV5-6	NA	TRBJ2-1	many	CASSLAPDRGKQFF	TGTGCCAGCAGCTTGGCCCCTGACCGGGGAAAGCAGTTCTTC
TRBV20-1	NA	TRBJ2-2	NA	CSATRGTGELFF	TGCAGTGCAACTAGGGGTACCGGGGAGCTGTTTTTT
TRBV6-5	NA	TRBJ1-1	NA	CASTPPGGANTEAFF	TGTGCCAGCACCCCCCCGGGGGGGGCGAACACTGAAGCTTTCTTT
TRBV11-2	TRBD1	TRBJ2-1	NA	CASSWEQGASMSYNEQFF	TGTGCCAGCAGCTGGGAGCAGGGGGCAAGTATGTCCTACAATGAGCAGTTCTTC
TRBV7-9	NA	TRBJ2-1	NA	CATRPNNNEQFF	TGTGCCACCCGACCTAACAACAATGAGCAGTTCTTC
TRBV5-1	NA	TRBJ2-2	many	CASSFKMTAGTGELFF	TGCGCCAGCAGCTTCAAAATGACAGCGGGTACCGGGGAGCTGTTTTTT
TRBV6-5	NA	TRBJ2-1	many	CASRAWGFGHNEQFF	TGTGCCAGCCGGGCGTGGGGGTTTGGCCACAATGAGCAGTTCTTC
TRBV5-1	NA	TRBJ2-5	many	CASSLEGHRVSETQYF	TGCGCCAGCAGCTTGGAAGGGCACAGGGTTTCGGAGACCCAGTACTTC
TRBV29-1	TRBD1	TRBJ1-1	NA	CSALTTGKGTLKAFF	TGCAGCGCATTAACGACAGGGAAGGGAACACTGAAGGCTTTCTTT
TRBV5-1	NA	TRBJ2-3	few	CASSLEHMTDTQYF	TGCGCCAGCAGCTTGGAACACATGACAGATACGCAGTATTTT
TRBV2	TRBD1	TRBJ2-2	many	CASRTPGQGVTGELFF	TGTGCCAGCCGGACCCCGGGACAGGGGGTAACCGGGGAGCTGTTTTTT
TRBV7-2	NA	TRBJ2-5	many	CASSLQGSAGQTQYF	TGTGCCAGCAGCTTACAGGGCAGTGCGGGGCAGACCCAGTACTTC
TRBV12-3/TRBV12-4	TRBD1	TRBJ1-1	NA	CASIPRQGPGRNTEAFF	TGTGCCAGCATCCCCCGACAGGGGCCGGGGCGGAACACTGAAGCTTTCTTT
TRBV4-1	TRBD2	TRBJ2-3	many	CASSQASGGASDTQYF	TGCGCCAGCAGCCAGGCCAGCGGGGGGGCCTCAGATACGCAGTATTTT
TRBV5-1	NA	TRBJ2-4	many	CASSPRIDTVGNIQYF	TGCGCCAGCAGCCCGCGAATCGACACAGTAGGAAACATTCAGTACTTC
TRBV20-1	NA	TRBJ2-1	NA	CSARNTGFEQFF	TGCAGTGCTAGAAATACGGGGTTTGAGCAGTTCTTC
TRBV5-1	TRBD1	TRBJ1-2	few	CASSLRTGSNYGYTF	TGCGCCAGCAGCTTGAGGACAGGATCTAACTATGGCTACACCTTC
TRBV12-3/TRBV12-4	NA	TRBJ1-1	many	CASSLRPFEAFF	TGTGCCAGCAGTTTAAGACCGTTTGAAGCTTTCTTT
TRBV6-5	TRBD1	TRBJ1-1	many	CASSLTGYTEAFF	TGTGCCAGCAGTTTGACAGGGTACACTGAAGCTTTCTTT
TRBV4-1	NA	TRBJ2-7	many	CASSQDDEQYF	TGCGCCAGCAGCCAGGACGACGAGCAGTACTTC
TRBV6-6	NA	TRBJ1-1	NA	CASSSLYENTEAFF	TGTGCCAGCAGTTCTTTGTATGAGAACACTGAAGCTTTCTTT
TRBV5-1	TRBD2	TRBJ2-1	many	CASSLTAGGHNEQFF	TGCGCCAGCAGCTTAACAGCGGGGGGGCACAATGAGCAGTTCTTC